This T cell receptor (beta chain) was observed in a study of response to subunit inactivated influenza vaccine. In TCRdb, the RT-PCR reads were re-called with MiXCR into one record per CDR3 protein. The sample shows 630,000 or so distinct CDR3 sequences, 15% to 17% of them seen only once. CDR3 length: 14 amino acids. V dropped 10 bases and J dropped 6 bases, with 18 bases sitting between them. Germline CDR1 is KGHDR and CDR2 is SFDVKD. This specimen consisted of PBMCs from blood, obtained approximately 12 days after vaccination. This TCR derives from a man in his fifties or sixties who received an inactivated influenza vaccine. The V and J genes are TRBV24-1 and TRBJ2-1; D tentatively fits TRBD1 or TRBD2 (5 bases each). The CDR3 protein is CATKGTPDSNEQFF. Written as DNA, the CDR3 is TGTGCCACGAAGGGGACCCCCGACTCCAATGAGCAGTTCTTC.